This TCR beta chain came from a study of Ad26.COV2.S vaccination and SARS-CoV-2 variants. Findings and limits, study-wide: It was reported that spike-specific CD8+ and CD4+ T cell responses were substantially broad after vaccination.

The ends lost 0 bases at V and 6 bases at J; junction bases unmatched: 15. Germline CDR1 and CDR2: MNHEY and SVGEGT. The CDR3 extends over 18 amino acids. Treatment described: approximately 18 received Ad26.COV2.S at low or high dose, single or two shots; 5 received placebo; per-sample allocation not given. Day 63 following the first vaccine or placebo injection was when the samples were taken. A note on this clone: Its antigen is still unknown.

Method: immunoSEQ multiplex PCR; TCRdb's copy keeps in-frame clones and lacks some. Of about 320,000 clones detected, 85% appear once; the ten largest clones hold around 2%. This rearrangement joins TRBV6-2 or TRBV6-3 to TRBJ2-3, with 7 bases aligning to TRBD2. The TCR originated in a person between 18 and 65 years old who received the Ad26.COV2.S COVID-19 vaccine or a placebo. This specimen consisted of peripheral blood, obtained in a trial of Ad26.COV2.S vaccine versus placebo. CDR3 DNA: TGTGCCAGCAGTTACTCGTTCCGTGCGGGGGAGACGAGGGATACGCAGTATTTT. It translates to CASSYSFRAGETRDTQYF.